Listed below are T cell receptor beta chains from one sample, sequenced in a study of cytotoxic CD8 clonotypes in ibrutinib-treated CLL. The assay was immunoSEQ multiplex PCR, and TCRdb's table has in-frame clones only and misses some. The sample shows tens of thousands of clones, less than 95% of them seen only once. The material sequenced was PBMCs, taken after 12 months of ibrutinib treatment. These receptors came from a human donor with chronic lymphocytic leukemia. Each CDR3 is given with its conserved first and last residue. The order of the fields is J gene, clone size, V gene, D gene, CDR3 DNA, CDR3 protein. D genes are given only for firm matches. Clone size is not always given. Where it is, it says once, few, many or a class for expanded clones.

TRBJ1-1 | . | TRBV29-1 | TRBD1 | TGCAGCGCTACCGGGACAGGGGGCAGGAACACTGAAGCTTTCTTT | CSATGTGGRNTEAFF
TRBJ2-5 | . | TRBV28 | . | TGTGCCAGCAGCCATACCCGTGGCAGGTTGGCCCAAGAGACCCAGTACTTC | CASSHTRGRLAQETQYF
TRBJ2-7 | . | TRBV19 | TRBD2 | TGTGCCAGTAAAGGGGCTAGCGGGGTGAGCGAGCAGTACTTC | CASKGASGVSEQYF
TRBJ2-5 | . | TRBV7-2 | . | TGTGCCAGCAGCTTAGCGGGCCCTCGGGAGACCCAGTACTTC | CASSLAGPRETQYF
TRBJ1-2 | . | TRBV11-2 | TRBD1 | TGTGCCAGCAGCCACAACGAGGGACAGGGGGCCTTTAAGGGCTATGGCTACACCTTC | CASSHNEGQGAFKGYGYTF
TRBJ2-7 | . | TRBV6-6 | . | TGTGCCAGCAGAAAGACAAACTCCTACGAGCAGTACTTC | CASRKTNSYEQYF
TRBJ2-6 | . | TRBV29-1 | . | TGCAGCGCCAGGGTTTCTGGGGCCAACGTCCTGACTTTC | CSARVSGANVLTF
TRBJ1-3 | . | TRBV9 | . | TGTGCCAGCAGCTGGGACACTGGAAACACCATATATTTT | CASSWDTGNTIYF
TRBJ2-7 | . | TRBV7-2 | . | TGTGCCAGCAGCAACCGACAAGGGTCCTCCTACGAGCAGTACTTC | CASSNRQGSSYEQYF
TRBJ1-5 | . | TRBV4-2 | . | TGTGCCAGCAGCCAGGACCGGACAGTCAATCAGCCCCAGCATTTT | CASSQDRTVNQPQHF
TRBJ1-3 | . | TRBV5-1 | . | TGCGCCAGCAGCTTGGGGGGCTCTGGAAACACCATATATTTT | CASSLGGSGNTIYF
TRBJ2-3 | . | TRBV30 | . | TGTGCCTGGAGTCCAGGGAGGGATACGCAGTATTTT | CAWSPGRDTQYF
TRBJ2-4 | . | TRBV7-9 | . | TGTGCCAGCAGACCTGACTATCTAGCCAAAAACATTCAGTACTTC | CASRPDYLAKNIQYF
TRBJ2-5 | . | TRBV5-1 | . | TGCGCCAGCAGCTTGGGACCGAGAAACCAAGAGGCCCAGTACTTC | CASSLGPRNQEAQYF
TRBJ2-7 | . | TRBV5-8 | TRBD1 | TGTGCCAGCAGTCAGACAGGGTGGGAGCAGTACTTC | CASSQTGWEQYF
TRBJ1-1 | . | TRBV7-9 | . | TGTGCCAGCAGGCAACAGGGACGCTCTACTGAAGCTTTCTTT | CASRQQGRSTEAFF
TRBJ2-1 | . | TRBV7-9 | . | TGTGCCAGCAGCTTAGCGGGGGTGGGGCAGTTCTTC | CASSLAGVGQFF
TRBJ1-2 | . | TRBV29-1 | . | TGCAGCGTTGGTGCTGGCTATGGCTACACCTTC | CSVGAGYGYTF
TRBJ1-1 | . | TRBV5-4 | . | TGTGCCAGCAGCTTGGCCGCGGGGAGGGACGCGTCCGGGGACACTGAAGCTTTCTTT | CASSLAAGRDASGDTEAFF
TRBJ1-5 | . | TRBV27 | . | TGTGCCAGCAGTTTCTCGGATAGCAATCAGCCCCAGCATTTT | CASSFSDSNQPQHF
TRBJ1-2 | once | TRBV4-1 | . | TGCGCCAGCAGCCAAGATCGGGGGAACTATGGCTACACCTTC | CASSQDRGNYGYTF
TRBJ2-5 | . | TRBV30 | TRBD1 | TGTGCCTGGAGTGTACAGGGGGCGTCTCGGGGATTGGAGACCCAGTACTTC | CAWSVQGASRGLETQYF
TRBJ2-1 | . | TRBV9 | . | TGTGCCAGCAGCGTAGGACAGCGCCTTCGGGGGAGTGAGCAGTTCTTC | CASSVGQRLRGSEQFF
TRBJ2-5 | . | TRBV29-1 | TRBD1 | TGCAGCGCCATTACAGGGGGCGGTGAGACCCAGTACTTC | CSAITGGGETQYF
TRBJ1-1 | . | TRBV5-1 | . | TGCGCCAGCAGCTCGTTGGGTGTCACTGAAGCTTTCTTT | CASSSLGVTEAFF
TRBJ2-5 | once | TRBV7-6 | . | TGTGCCAGCAGCTTAGGTTCCCCGGCTATGATTGCGGAGACCCAGTACTTC | CASSLGSPAMIAETQYF
TRBJ1-5 | . | TRBV19 | . | TGTGCCAGTAGTCGGGGCGCCGGCAATCAGCCCCAGCATTTT | CASSRGAGNQPQHF
TRBJ2-1 | . | TRBV7-9 | . | TGTGCCAGCAGCCTTAGCGGCCAGTCCTACAATGAGCAGTTCTTC | CASSLSGQSYNEQFF
TRBJ2-7 | . | TRBV29-1 | . | TGCAGCGTTGAGTCGCGAGGCGGGGCTACCTACGAGCAGTACTTC | CSVESRGGATYEQYF
TRBJ1-3 | . | TRBV11-2 | TRBD1 | TGTGCCAGCAGCGTTAACAGGGGAACTGGAAACACCATATATTTT | CASSVNRGTGNTIYF
TRBJ2-1 | . | TRBV7-2 | TRBD1 | TGTGCCAGCAGCTCACCCCCCTTGGGGGACAGGCTGTACAATGAGCAGTTCTTC | CASSSPPLGDRLYNEQFF
TRBJ2-1 | . | TRBV5-4 | TRBD1 | TGTGCCAGCAGCCCGACAGGGTCGGACTACAATGAGCAGTTCTTC | CASSPTGSDYNEQFF
TRBJ1-1 | . | TRBV6-4 | . | TGTGCCAGCAGCTTCTCCGCGGGGCAGGCGAACACTGAAGCTTTCTTT | CASSFSAGQANTEAFF
TRBJ1-1 | . | TRBV4-2 | . | TGTGCCAGCAGCCAGGAGGAAAGGAGGAACACTGAAGCTTTCTTT | CASSQEERRNTEAFF
TRBJ2-7 | . | TRBV5-4 | TRBD1 | TGTGCCAGCAGCTTCCAGACAGGGGGCGTGAGACCTTCCTACGAGCAGTACTTC | CASSFQTGGVRPSYEQYF
TRBJ1-4 | . | TRBV6-1 | . | TGTGCCATTTCGAACAGGGTTGAAAAACTGTTTTTT | CAISNRVEKLFF
TRBJ2-3 | . | TRBV18 | TRBD2 | TGTGCCAGCTCACCTACTAGCGGGCGGGATACGCAGTATTTT | CASSPTSGRDTQYF
TRBJ2-7 | . | TRBV20-1 | . | TGCAGTGCCAGCTCAGCCTACGAGCAGTACTTC | CSASSAYEQYF
TRBJ1-1 | . | TRBV28 | . | TGTGCCAGCAGTTTATATCGACAGGTGATCAACACTGAAGCTTTCTTT | CASSLYRQVINTEAFF
TRBJ2-5 | few | TRBV18 | . | TGTGCCAGCTCACCTACGCCAGCCAGCGAGACCCAGTACTTC | CASSPTPASETQYF
TRBJ1-1 | . | TRBV6-5 | TRBD1 | TGTGCCAGCAGTTACTCGACAGGGACTGAAGCTTTCTTT | CASSYSTGTEAFF
TRBJ2-1 | once | TRBV11-3 | . | TGTGCCAGCAGCTTTGGGGCGGGCCCCTCCTACAATGAGCAGTTCTTC | CASSFGAGPSYNEQFF
TRBJ2-5 | . | TRBV15 | . | TGTGCCACCAGCAGGGACAGAGATACTTTCCGAGAGACCCAGTACTTC | CATSRDRDTFRETQYF
TRBJ1-5 | . | TRBV19 | . | TGTGCCAGTAGCGTGGATCAATATCAGCCCCAGCATTTT | CASSVDQYQPQHF
TRBJ2-7 | . | TRBV9 | TRBD2 | TGTGCCAGCAGCGGGGGCGTCGGGCGGGAGGCCTACGAGCAGTACTTC | CASSGGVGREAYEQYF
TRBJ1-5 | . | TRBV7-8 | . | TGTGCCAGCAGCTTAGGATCTGGGGGGGGTCAGCCCCAGCATTTT | CASSLGSGGGQPQHF
TRBJ1-1 | . | TRBV4-3 | . | TGCGCCAGCAGCCATGGACTTTTCTTGGGTACTGAAGCTTTCTTT | CASSHGLFLGTEAFF
TRBJ1-5 | . | TRBV4-3 | . | TGCGCCAGCAGCGAGGGAGATCAGCCCCAGCATTTT | CASSEGDQPQHF
TRBJ1-5 | . | TRBV27 | . | TGTGCCAGCAGCCCTCCCGGACGGATTCAGCCCCAGCATTTT | CASSPPGRIQPQHF
TRBJ2-7 | . | TRBV7-9 | . | TGTGCCAGCAGCTTAGTCTCCGACGACTACGAGCAGTACTTC | CASSLVSDDYEQYF
TRBJ2-5 | . | TRBV21-1 | . | TGTGCCAGCAGCAAAGGCGGTTGGGGAAGGCAAGAGACCCAGTACTTC | CASSKGGWGRQETQYF
TRBJ1-5 | once | TRBV18 | . | TGTGCCAGCTCCCCGGCAGGGCCCCGAAATCAGCCCCAGCATTTT | CASSPAGPRNQPQHF
TRBJ1-5 | . | TRBV20-1 | . | TGCAGTGCTGGCAATCAGCCCCAGCATTTT | CSAGNQPQHF
TRBJ1-1 | . | TRBV7-9 | . | TGTGCCAGCCTGGACAGCCTGAACACTGAAGCTTTCTTT | CASLDSLNTEAFF
TRBJ2-7 | . | TRBV18 | . | TGTGCCAGCTCACCGTACTCGGACGAGCAGTACTTC | CASSPYSDEQYF
TRBJ1-1 | once | TRBV7-2 | TRBD1 | TGTGCCAGCAGCTCAGTGGGGGGGACAGGAAAAAACACTGAAGCTTTCTTT | CASSSVGGTGKNTEAFF
TRBJ2-7 | . | TRBV18 | TRBD2 | TGTGCCAGCTCACCACGACCGGGAGGGTTGTTCGAGCAGTACTTC | CASSPRPGGLFEQYF
TRBJ2-1 | . | TRBV7-2 | TRBD2 | TGTGCCAGCAGCCCCCACGGACTAGCGGGGGGAAATGAGCAGTTCTTC | CASSPHGLAGGNEQFF